Here is one T cell receptor (beta chain) with its context. This entry is derived from a study of OX40 agonist ivuxolimab in advanced cancers. The CDR3 loop spans 14 amino acids. Looked up from germline, CDR1 is SGDLS and CDR2 is YYNGEE. V lost 3 bases to trimming and J lost 5 bases, with 14 bases between them. TCRdb keeps only in-frame clones here, not all; method: immunoSEQ multiplex PCR. The sample lists about 70,000 clones, approximately 91% seen once, with around 13% in the top ten. The TCR comes from an adult with an advanced solid tumor such as melanoma, head and neck, liver or kidney cancer. The sequences come from CD4+ or CD8+ T cells sorted from blood, collected in a trial of the OX40 agonist ivuxolimab. The J gene is TRBJ1-2, the V gene TRBV9; tentatively, D is TRBD1 (6 bases). The CDR3 protein is CASSDRDLAYGYTF. Here the CDR3 DNA reads TGTGCCAGCAGCGACAGGGATCTTGCTTATGGCTACACCTTC.